Listed below are T cell receptor beta chains from one sample, sequenced in a study of Graves' ophthalmopathy and Graves' hyperthyroidism. TCRdb processed the multiplex PCR reads anew with MiXCR; each CDR3 protein has one entry. The sample has over 150,000 distinct CDR3 sequences; roughly two fifths are singletons. The sample consisted of peripheral blood. These receptors were collected from a woman between 40 and 50 years old with Graves' ophthalmopathy. CDR3s include the opening cysteine and the closing phenylalanine or tryptophan. A D gene is named only where the DNA matches it firmly. Size is stated for part of the rows, as once, few or many counts, or as a class when the clone is expanded.

j_call	cdr3_length	clone_size	v_call	d_call	cdr3_nt	cdr3_aa
TRBJ1-5	15	few	TRBV6-2/TRBV6-3	.	TGTGCCAGCAGTTACTCGAGGTGGGGTGGGCAGCCCCAGCATTTT	CASSYSRWGGQPQHF
TRBJ1-2	16	many	TRBV6-5	TRBD1	TGTGCCAGCAGTTACTCCGGGACAGGGAGAAACTATGGCTACACCTTC	CASSYSGTGRNYGYTF
TRBJ1-2	17	.	TRBV10-3	.	TGTGCCATCAGCAGAGACAAAATACAGGGCTCTAACTATGGCTACACCTTC	CAISRDKIQGSNYGYTF
TRBJ2-2	12	.	TRBV12-3/TRBV12-4	.	TGTGCCAGCAGCCATATGGGCGGGGAGCTGTTTTTT	CASSHMGGELFF
TRBJ2-2	13	.	TRBV6-1	.	TGTGCCAGCAGTGCAAAAATTACCGGGGAGCTGTTTTTT	CASSAKITGELFF
TRBJ2-7	15	many	TRBV6-2/TRBV6-3	.	TGTGCCAGCAGTTACTCCAGGGGATTCTCCTACGAGCAGTACTTC	CASSYSRGFSYEQYF
TRBJ1-2	16	.	TRBV27	TRBD1	TGTGCCAGCAGGCCCGGACAGGGGGCGGTAATCTATGGCTACACCTTC	CASRPGQGAVIYGYTF
TRBJ1-3	14	many	TRBV6-1	.	TGTGCCAGCAGTGCGCTCAGCTCTGGAAACACCATATATTTT	CASSALSSGNTIYF
TRBJ2-7	15	many	TRBV6-5	.	TGTGCCAGCAGTTACAGCTTTCTGCTCTCCTACGAGCAGTACTTC	CASSYSFLLSYEQYF
TRBJ1-2	13	.	TRBV20-1	TRBD1	TGCAGTGCTAGCACCGGGACAGCGTATGGCTACACCTTC	CSASTGTAYGYTF
TRBJ1-1	15	many	TRBV11-2	.	TGTGCCAGCAGCTTAGATCCAGGGACTGCCCAGACAGCTTTCTTT	CASSLDPGTAQTAFF
TRBJ2-2	10	.	TRBV2	.	TGTGCCAGCAAGGGCGGGGAGCTGTTTTTT	CASKGGELFF
TRBJ2-5	13	.	TRBV6-1	.	TGTGCCAGCAGGCTACAGGGCTGGGAGACCCAGTACTTC	CASRLQGWETQYF
TRBJ1-1	16	.	TRBV28	.	TGTGCCAGCAGTTTAATCGGGGCGCGGAAGAACACTGAAGCTTTCTTT	CASSLIGARKNTEAFF
TRBJ1-1	13	many	TRBV29-1	.	TGCAGCGCAAATAGAAACATGAACACTGAAGCTTTCTTT	CSANRNMNTEAFF
TRBJ2-7	13	.	TRBV29-1	TRBD1	TGCAGCGCCGTGGACAGGGGGAGTTACGAGCAGTACTTC	CSAVDRGSYEQYF
TRBJ2-5	15	many	TRBV20-1	.	TGCAGTGCCACTTTCGTGGACAACCTAAGGGAGACCCAGTACTTC	CSATFVDNLRETQYF
TRBJ2-5	16	many	TRBV28	.	TGTGCCAGCAGCCGCCCACCAGGGCGCTCAAAAGAGACCCAGTACTTC	CASSRPPGRSKETQYF
TRBJ1-1	15	many	TRBV18	.	TGTGCCAGCTCAACTAGGGACGGGAGGAACACTGAAGCTTTCTTT	CASSTRDGRNTEAFF
TRBJ1-2	14	many	TRBV5-1	TRBD1	TGCGCCAGCAGCTTGGATTCAGGGGGATATGGCTACACCTTC	CASSLDSGGYGYTF
TRBJ1-2	8	few	TRBV10-2	.	TGCGCCAGCAGACGGTACACCTTC	CASRRYTF
TRBJ2-7	14	.	TRBV6-5	.	TGTGCCAGCAGTTACTCACAGGACCCCTACGAGCAGTACTTC	CASSYSQDPYEQYF
TRBJ1-6	11	many	TRBV28	.	TGTGCCAGCAGTTTAAGATCACCCCTCCACTTT	CASSLRSPLHF
TRBJ2-7	14	many	TRBV20-1	.	TGCAGTGCTAGCCATGAGGCAGAAACCTACGAGCAGTACTTC	CSASHEAETYEQYF
TRBJ2-7	21	many	TRBV4-2	TRBD1	TGTGCCAGCAGCCGAGGACAGGGGACCCCCATCCGGGCCACGAATAACTACGAGCAGTACTTC	CASSRGQGTPIRATNNYEQYF
TRBJ2-5	15	few	TRBV19	TRBD2	TGTGCCAGTAGTATAGCTCTAGCGGGAAGAGAGACCCAGTACTTC	CASSIALAGRETQYF
TRBJ2-7	11	many	TRBV6-5	.	TGTGCCAGCAAGCCGGGCTTAGGGCAGTACTTC	CASKPGLGQYF
TRBJ2-7	16	few	TRBV2	TRBD2	TGTGCCAGCAGTGAAAGGGTTAGCGGGAGTTTCTACGAGCAGTACTTC	CASSERVSGSFYEQYF
TRBJ2-2	18	few	TRBV6-2/TRBV6-3	.	TGTGCCAGCAGTACCTGGCTGGACAGCCGGGGGAGCACCGGGGAGCTGTTTTTT	CASSTWLDSRGSTGELFF
TRBJ1-1	14	many	TRBV6-2/TRBV6-3	.	TGTGCCAGCAGTTACTCGCTTCCGGGATTAGAAGCTTTCTTT	CASSYSLPGLEAFF
TRBJ2-7	15	.	TRBV10-3	TRBD2	TGTGCCATCAGTGAGCTAGCGGGAGGCTCCTACGAGCAGTACTTC	CAISELAGGSYEQYF
TRBJ2-5	13	many	TRBV13	TRBD1	TGTGCCAGCAGCTTCGGGACAGAAGAGACCCAGTACTTC	CASSFGTEETQYF
TRBJ1-2	12	.	TRBV6-5	.	TGTGCCAGCAGTTCTAATAACGGTGGCTACACCTTC	CASSSNNGGYTF
TRBJ1-1	15	many	TRBV6-2/TRBV6-3	TRBD1	TGTGCCAGCAGTTGGATAGACAGGGTGAACACTGAAGCTTTCTTT	CASSWIDRVNTEAFF
TRBJ2-5	14	many	TRBV28	.	TGTGCCAGCAGTTTGCTCCAGCGGGAAGAGACCCAGTACTTC	CASSLLQREETQYF
TRBJ2-7	14	few	TRBV7-8	TRBD1	TGTGCCAGCAGCTTATCGCAGGGGGCTTACGAGCAGTACTTC	CASSLSQGAYEQYF